A selection of T cell receptor beta chains follows, all from one sample in a study of beta chain features in type 1 diabetes. This table comes from immunoSEQ multiplex PCR, and its TCRdb copy is limited to in-frame clones, with some not included. The table has approximately 16,000 clones, 70% seen once. The sample was stem cell memory CD4+ T cells from blood. The receptors come from a young man with type 1 diabetes. The CDR3 runs from the conserved cysteine through the conserved F or W. A D gene is named only where the DNA matches it firmly.

D gene,J gene,V gene,CDR3 protein
NA,TRBJ2-1,TRBV6-6,CASSYDSSYNEQFF
TRBD1,TRBJ1-2,TRBV7-2,CASSLGRTGGRLSRGYTF
NA,TRBJ1-2,TRBV5-1,CASSYQDDGYTF
TRBD1,TRBJ1-6,TRBV4-2,CASSQESLTRDRGFRSPLHF
NA,TRBJ1-4,TRBV5-1,CASSSRGGLGEKLFF
NA,TRBJ2-3,TRBV7-2,CASSLARPQVF
NA,TRBJ2-3,TRBV13,CASSGAGDTQYF
NA,TRBJ2-1,TRBV7-9,CASSLRAGDEQFF
TRBD2,TRBJ2-7,TRBV28,CASSPGTSSDYEQYF
NA,TRBJ2-7,TRBV18,CASSPAERYEQYF
TRBD2,TRBJ2-1,TRBV6-4,CASRPGGNDNEQFF
NA,TRBJ2-3,TRBV2,CASSEAPPTNPDTQYF
TRBD1,TRBJ1-2,TRBV6-1,CASSEDRVDGYTF
TRBD2,TRBJ2-7,TRBV7-9,CASSSLRQGLAAYSYEQYF